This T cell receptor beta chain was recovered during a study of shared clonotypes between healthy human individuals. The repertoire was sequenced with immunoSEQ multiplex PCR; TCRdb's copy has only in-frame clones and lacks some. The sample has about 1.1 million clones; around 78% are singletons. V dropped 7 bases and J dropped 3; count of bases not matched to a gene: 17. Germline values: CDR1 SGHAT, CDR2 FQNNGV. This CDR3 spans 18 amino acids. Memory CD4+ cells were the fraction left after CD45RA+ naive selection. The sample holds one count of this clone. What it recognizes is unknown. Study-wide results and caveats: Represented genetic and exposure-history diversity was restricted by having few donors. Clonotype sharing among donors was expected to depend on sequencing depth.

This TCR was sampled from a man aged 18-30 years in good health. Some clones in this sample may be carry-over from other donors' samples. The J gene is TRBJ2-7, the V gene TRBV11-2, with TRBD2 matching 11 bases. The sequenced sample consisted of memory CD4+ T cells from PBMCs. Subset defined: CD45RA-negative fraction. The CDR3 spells CASTNLPGTSGEGYEQYF. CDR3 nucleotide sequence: TGTGCCAGCACCAATCTACCCGGGACTAGCGGAGAAGGCTACGAGCAGTACTTC.